This T cell receptor beta chain is drawn from a study of OX40 agonist ivuxolimab in advanced cancers. Looking at the study overall: Enrolled patients in dose escalation had cancers that were hepatocellular carcinoma, melanoma, renal cell or head and neck cancer.

Of note for this clone: The antigen is unknown.

Notes on the study in general: Antigen targets of the expanded peripheral T cells went undetermined.

TCRdb keeps only in-frame clones here, not all; method: immunoSEQ multiplex PCR. The sample records approximately 44,000 clones, 86% being singletons. Germline lookup yields CDR1 SGHRS and CDR2 YFSETQ. The CDR3 contains 14 residues. J gave up 4 bases and V 7 bases, and 6 bases lay outside the gene matches. The gene calls are TRBV5-1 and TRBJ2-1; the match to TRBD2 covers 9 bases. The sample in question was CD4+ or CD8+ T cells sorted from blood, obtained in a trial of the OX40 agonist ivuxolimab. This TCR was recovered from an adult with an advanced solid tumor such as melanoma, head and neck, liver or kidney cancer. DNA for the CDR3: TGCGCCAGCTCGGCTAGCGGGACGTACAATGAGCAGTTCTTC. Translating gives CASSASGTYNEQFF.